This T cell receptor beta chain stems from a study of T cells of healthy individuals. TCRdb re-called the 5' RACE reads with MiXCR, one entry per CDR3 protein. The sample lists 50,000 to 55,000 distinct CDR3 sequences, approximately 14% seen once, with roughly 16% in the top ten. In its sample, this clonotype was seen once. The TCR was taken from a human donor in good health.

The CDR3 coding sequence is TGTGCCAGCAGCGCCCCCCCGGGTGTGCTGTTTTTT. Protein: CASSAPPGVLFF. V usage is TRBV9 and J usage is TRBJ2-2, with unresolved D. Trimming took off 3 bases at V and 13 bases at J, with 13 bases between the two ends. The CDR3 has 12 amino acids. Germline V lookup: CDR1 SGDLS, CDR2 YYNGEE.